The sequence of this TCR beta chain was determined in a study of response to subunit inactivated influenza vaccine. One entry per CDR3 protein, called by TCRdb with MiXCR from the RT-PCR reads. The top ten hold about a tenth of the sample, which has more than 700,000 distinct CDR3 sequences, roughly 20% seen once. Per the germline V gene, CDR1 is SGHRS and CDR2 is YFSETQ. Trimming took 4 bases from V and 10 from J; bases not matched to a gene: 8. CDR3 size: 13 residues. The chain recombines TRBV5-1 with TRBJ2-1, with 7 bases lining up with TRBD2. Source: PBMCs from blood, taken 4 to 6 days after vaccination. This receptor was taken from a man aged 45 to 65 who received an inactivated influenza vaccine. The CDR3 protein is CASSPRISGEQFF. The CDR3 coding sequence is TGCGCCAGCAGCCCCCGGATTAGCGGGGAGCAGTTCTTC.